This TCR beta chain originates from a study of T cell repertoires in cytomegalovirus infection. Study as a whole: Researchers turned to recently identified HLA-C-restricted CMV epitopes as well as well-studied HLA-B-restricted ones. The study, taken as a whole, reports: HLA-C-restricted CMV clonotypes gave the most frequent clonotype in two of eight donors.

This clonotype occurred many times. Its target is unknown. This CDR3 comprises 15 residues. Trimming removed 5 bases at V and 0 bases at J, with 12 bases between. The germline CDR1 and CDR2 sequences are SGHTA and FQGNSA. In TCRdb, the reads were re-called with MiXCR into one record per CDR3 protein. The sample has some 270,000 distinct CDR3 sequences, 22% seen once. The receptor was isolated from a human donor in good health (CMV status not recorded). Some clones in this sample may be carry-over from other donors' samples. The source material was cultured PBMCs, sampled from culture after CMV antigen stimulation. V is TRBV7-2 and J is TRBJ2-3; TRBD2 might be the D (6 bases). CDR3 DNA: TGTGCCAGCAGCACGGACTATCTTAGCACAGATACGCAGTATTTT. This translates into CASSTDYLSTDTQYF.